This T cell receptor beta chain was obtained from a study of blood T cell repertoires in COVID-19. Assay used: immunoSEQ multiplex PCR; TCRdb lists only in-frame clones, some missing. The sample shows more than 85,000 clones, over 75% of them seen only once. In this sample, this clone turned up once. J gave up 6 bases and V 6 bases, and 15 bases lay outside the gene matches. The CDR3 length is 17 residues. Germline loops: CDR1 LNHDA, CDR2 SQIVND (reference sequence). This clonotype was obtained from a middle-aged man with acute or convalescent COVID-19. This chain uses TRBV19 with TRBJ2-3; 10 bases align to TRBD1. The specimen sequenced was peripheral blood. The CDR3 region is CASRKTTGTGDGDTQYF. CDR3 coding DNA: TGTGCCAGTAGAAAAACTACCGGGACAGGGGATGGGGATACGCAGTATTTT.